The table lists the clone carrying this TCR beta chain with a few counts. Its antigen is currently unknown. Built from TCR beta cDNA, the libraries had unique molecular identifiers in them. TCRdb fed the PCR reads into MiXCR, producing one record per CDR3 protein. The table records 650,000 to 850,000 distinct CDR3 sequences, roughly half of them present only once. The sample belongs to a study of post-analysis software for immune sequencing data. Turning to the study itself: The courses of disease that were included comprised relapsing-remitting, secondary progressive and progressive-relapsing multiple sclerosis. Findings of the study overall: Roughly five TRBV segments appeared more often in patients than in controls, and TRBV5-6, TRBV5-1 and TRBV20-1 were among these. When compared against controls, multiple sclerosis patients showed significantly lower normalized Chao1 diversity.

The CDR3 covers 15 residues. With 5 bases clipped from V and 2 bases from J, the junction kept 8 bases outside the gene matches. CDR1 DFQATT and CDR2 SNEGSKA come from the germline V gene (reference sequence). Material for sequencing was blood. The receptor was isolated from a girl between 5 and 17 years old with multiple sclerosis. The J gene is TRBJ2-1, the V gene TRBV20-1; 8 bases match TRBD1. CDR3 sequence: CSASKDRAAYNEQFF. As DNA, the CDR3 is TGCAGTGCTTCGAAGGACAGGGCAGCCTACAATGAGCAGTTCTTC.